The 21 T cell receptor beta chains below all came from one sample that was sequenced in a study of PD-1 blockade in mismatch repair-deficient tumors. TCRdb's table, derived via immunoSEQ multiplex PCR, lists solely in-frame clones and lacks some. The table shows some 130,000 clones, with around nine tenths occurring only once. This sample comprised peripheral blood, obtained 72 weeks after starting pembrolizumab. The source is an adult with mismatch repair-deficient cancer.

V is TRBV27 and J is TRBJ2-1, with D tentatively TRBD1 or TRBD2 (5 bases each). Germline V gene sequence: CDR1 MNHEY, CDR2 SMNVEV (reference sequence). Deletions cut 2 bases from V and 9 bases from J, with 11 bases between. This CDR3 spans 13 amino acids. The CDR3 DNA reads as TGTGCCAGCAGTTTAGGGGGTCTAAGTGAGCAGTTCTTC. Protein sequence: CASSLGGLSEQFF.

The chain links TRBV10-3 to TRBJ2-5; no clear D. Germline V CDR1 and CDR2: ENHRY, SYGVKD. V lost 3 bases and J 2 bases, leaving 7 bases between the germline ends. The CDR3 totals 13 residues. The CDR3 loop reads CAISDNSQETQYF. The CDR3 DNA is TGTGCCATCAGTGACAACAGTCAAGAGACCCAGTACTTC.

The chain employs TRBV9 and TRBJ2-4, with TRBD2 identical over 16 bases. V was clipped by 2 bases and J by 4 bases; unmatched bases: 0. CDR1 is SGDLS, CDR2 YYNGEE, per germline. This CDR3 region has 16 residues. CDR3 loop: CASSVGLAGGKNIQYF. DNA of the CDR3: TGTGCCAGCAGCGTGGGACTAGCGGGAGGGAAAAACATTCAGTACTTC.

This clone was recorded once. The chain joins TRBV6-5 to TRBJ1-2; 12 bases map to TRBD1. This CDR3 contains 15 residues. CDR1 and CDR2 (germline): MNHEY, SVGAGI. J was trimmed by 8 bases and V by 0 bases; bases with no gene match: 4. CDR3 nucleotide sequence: TGTGCCAGCAGTTACTCGGGGACAGGGGGCGCCGGCTACACCTTC. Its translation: CASSYSGTGGAGYTF.

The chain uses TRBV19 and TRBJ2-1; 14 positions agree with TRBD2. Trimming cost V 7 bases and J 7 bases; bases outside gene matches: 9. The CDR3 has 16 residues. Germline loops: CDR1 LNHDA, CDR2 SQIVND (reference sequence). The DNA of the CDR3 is TGTGCCAGTAACCCCGGGACTAGCGGGAGCCAAAATGAGCAGTTCTTC. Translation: CASNPGTSGSQNEQFF.

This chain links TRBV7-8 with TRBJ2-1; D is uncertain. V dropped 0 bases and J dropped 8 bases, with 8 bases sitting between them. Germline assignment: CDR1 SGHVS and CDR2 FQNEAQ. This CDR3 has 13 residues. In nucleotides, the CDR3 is TGTGCCAGCAGCTTAGCGCGGAGTGATGAGCAGTTCTTC. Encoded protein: CASSLARSDEQFF.

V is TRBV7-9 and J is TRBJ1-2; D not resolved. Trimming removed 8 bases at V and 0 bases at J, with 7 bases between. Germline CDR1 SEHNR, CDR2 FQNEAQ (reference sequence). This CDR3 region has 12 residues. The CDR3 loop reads CASGGSNYGYTF. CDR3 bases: TGTGCCAGCGGTGGCTCTAACTATGGCTACACCTTC.

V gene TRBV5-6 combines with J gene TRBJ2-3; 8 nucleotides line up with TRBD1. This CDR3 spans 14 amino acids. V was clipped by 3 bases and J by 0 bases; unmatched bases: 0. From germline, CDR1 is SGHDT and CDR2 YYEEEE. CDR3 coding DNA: TGTGCCAGCAGCTGGACAGGGAGCACAGATACGCAGTATTTT. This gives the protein CASSWTGSTDTQYF.

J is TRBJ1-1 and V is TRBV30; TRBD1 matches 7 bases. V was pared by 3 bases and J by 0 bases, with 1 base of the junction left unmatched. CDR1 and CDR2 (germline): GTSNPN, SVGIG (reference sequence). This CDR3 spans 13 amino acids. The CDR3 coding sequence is TGTGCCTGGAGAGACAGGGTGAACACTGAAGCTTTCTTT. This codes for CAWRDRVNTEAFF.

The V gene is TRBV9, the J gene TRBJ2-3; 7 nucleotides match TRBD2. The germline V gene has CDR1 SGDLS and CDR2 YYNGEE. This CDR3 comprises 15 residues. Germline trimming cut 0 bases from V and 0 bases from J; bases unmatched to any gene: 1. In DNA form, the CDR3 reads TGTGCCAGCAGCGTAGAAGCGGGGAGCACAGATACGCAGTATTTT. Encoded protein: CASSVEAGSTDTQYF. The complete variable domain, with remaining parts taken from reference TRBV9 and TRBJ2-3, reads DSGVTQTPKHLITATGQRVTLRCSPRSGDLSVYWYQQSLDQGLQFLIQYYNGEERAKGNILERFSAQQFPDLHSELNLSSLELGDSALYFCASSVEAGSTDTQYFGPGTRLTVL.

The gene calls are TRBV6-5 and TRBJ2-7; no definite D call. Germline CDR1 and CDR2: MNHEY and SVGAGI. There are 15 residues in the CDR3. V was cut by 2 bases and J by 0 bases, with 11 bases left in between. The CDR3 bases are TGTGCCAGCAGTTACGGCAGGATCACCTCCTACGAGCAGTACTTC. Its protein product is CASSYGRITSYEQYF.

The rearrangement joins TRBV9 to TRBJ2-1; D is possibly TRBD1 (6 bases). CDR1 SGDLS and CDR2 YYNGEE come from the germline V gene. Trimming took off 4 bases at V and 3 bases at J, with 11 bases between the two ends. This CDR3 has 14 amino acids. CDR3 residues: CASSPTDSYNEQFF. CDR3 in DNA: TGTGCCAGCAGCCCGACGGACAGCTACAATGAGCAGTTCTTC. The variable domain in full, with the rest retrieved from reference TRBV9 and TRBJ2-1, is DSGVTQTPKHLITATGQRVTLRCSPRSGDLSVYWYQQSLDQGLQFLIQYYNGEERAKGNILERFSAQQFPDLHSELNLSSLELGDSALYFCASSPTDSYNEQFFGPGTRLTVL.

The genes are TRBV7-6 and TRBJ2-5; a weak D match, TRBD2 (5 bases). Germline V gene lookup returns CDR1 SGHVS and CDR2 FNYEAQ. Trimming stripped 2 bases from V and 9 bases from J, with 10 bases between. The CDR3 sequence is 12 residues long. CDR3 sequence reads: CASSLSGRAQYF. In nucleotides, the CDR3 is TGTGCCAGCAGCTTAAGTGGGCGGGCCCAGTACTTC.

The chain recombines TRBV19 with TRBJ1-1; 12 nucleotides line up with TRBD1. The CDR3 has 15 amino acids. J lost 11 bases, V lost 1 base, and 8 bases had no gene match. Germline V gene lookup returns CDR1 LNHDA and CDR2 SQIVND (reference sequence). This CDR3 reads CASSIVLGTGGEAFF. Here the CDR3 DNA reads TGTGCCAGTAGTATAGTCCTTGGGACAGGGGGCGAGGCTTTCTTT.

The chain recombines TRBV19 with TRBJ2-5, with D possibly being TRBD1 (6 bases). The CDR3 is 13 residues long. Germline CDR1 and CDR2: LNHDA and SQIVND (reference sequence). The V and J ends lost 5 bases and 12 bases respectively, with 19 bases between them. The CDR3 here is CASSAFSSGQKYF. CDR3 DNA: TGTGCCAGTAGTGCTTTTTCCTCAGGACAGAAGTACTTC.

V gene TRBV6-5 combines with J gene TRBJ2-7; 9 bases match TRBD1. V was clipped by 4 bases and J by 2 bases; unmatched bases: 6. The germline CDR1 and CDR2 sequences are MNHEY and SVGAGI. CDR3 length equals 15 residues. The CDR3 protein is CASSSSGTGPYEQYF. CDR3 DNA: TGTGCCAGCAGTTCTTCCGGGACAGGGCCCTACGAGCAGTACTTC.

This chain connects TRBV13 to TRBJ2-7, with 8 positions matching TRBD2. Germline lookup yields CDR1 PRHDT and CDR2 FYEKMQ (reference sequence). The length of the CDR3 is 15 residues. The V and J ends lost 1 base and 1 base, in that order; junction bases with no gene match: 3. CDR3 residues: CASSLAGGGSYEQYF. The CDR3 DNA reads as TGTGCCAGCAGCTTAGCGGGAGGGGGTTCCTACGAGCAGTACTTC.

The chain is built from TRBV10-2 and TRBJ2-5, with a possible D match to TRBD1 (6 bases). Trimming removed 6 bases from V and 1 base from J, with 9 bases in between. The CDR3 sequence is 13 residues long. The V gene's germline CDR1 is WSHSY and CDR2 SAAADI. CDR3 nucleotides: TGCGCCAGCAGCAGGACAGCCCAAGAGACCCAGTACTTC. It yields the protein CASSRTAQETQYF.

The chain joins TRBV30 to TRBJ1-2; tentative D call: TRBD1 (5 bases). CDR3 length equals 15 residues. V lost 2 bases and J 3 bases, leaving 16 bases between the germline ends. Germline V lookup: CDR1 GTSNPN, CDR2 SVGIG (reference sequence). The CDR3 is CAWSREGTGYYGYTF. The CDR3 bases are TGTGCCTGGAGTAGGGAGGGCACAGGATACTATGGCTACACCTTC.

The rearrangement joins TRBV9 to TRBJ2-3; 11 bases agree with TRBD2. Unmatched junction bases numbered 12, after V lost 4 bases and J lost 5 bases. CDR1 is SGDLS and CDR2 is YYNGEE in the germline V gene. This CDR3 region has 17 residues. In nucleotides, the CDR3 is TGTGCCAGCAGCCGAACCCCCGGGACTAGCGGAAGAGATACGCAGTATTTT. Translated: CASSRTPGTSGRDTQYF.

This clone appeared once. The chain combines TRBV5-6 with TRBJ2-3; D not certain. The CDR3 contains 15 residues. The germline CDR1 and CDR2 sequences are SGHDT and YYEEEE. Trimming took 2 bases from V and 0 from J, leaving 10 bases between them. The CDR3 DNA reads TGTGCCAGCAGCTTAGTTTGGGTTAGCACAGATACGCAGTATTTT. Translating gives CASSLVWVSTDTQYF.